This T cell receptor (beta chain) comes out of a study of CD8 T cells in ankylosing spondylitis. 5'-RACE, quantitative and with molecular barcodes, yielded the TCR beta libraries. TCRdb analysed the 5' RACE reads with MiXCR anew, one entry per CDR3 protein. Of over 130,000 distinct CDR3 sequences in the sample, roughly 44% were seen once. Germline V gives CDR1 SGHRS, CDR2 YFSETQ. There are 18 residues in the CDR3. With 4 bases removed from V and 3 bases from J, the gap between germline ends came to 22 bases. Comments on this clonotype: The antigen is undetermined.

General observations from the study: Ankylosing spondylitis blood appeared to be characterized by a TCR beta motif of under 10 highly homologous variants. The clones that were linked to disease were reported to be significantly enriched in matched synovial fluid samples from ankylosing spondylitis patients.

The chain links TRBV5-1 to TRBJ1-4; perhaps TRBD1 as D (6 bases). Specimen: synovial fluid, either unsorted or a sorted T cell fraction (not recorded which). This receptor was obtained from a male donor with ankylosing spondylitis. Here the CDR3 reads CASSPPEAGEAANEKLFF. CDR3 nucleotide sequence: TGCGCCAGCAGCCCTCCTGAGGCAGGGGAGGCGGCTAATGAAAAACTGTTTTTT.